This TCR beta chain was recorded in a study of identifying expanded T cells in peripheral blood. Healthy donors had no documented immune events, such as infections, while sampled. Comment on this clone: As yet, its antigen is unknown.

Notes on the study in general: Technical replicates showed roughly 1.2 changed clones; approximately 2 weeks about 16; four weeks 19.

Trimming cost V 1 base and J 13 bases; bases outside gene matches: 3. This CDR3 has 12 residues. Germline V gives CDR1 MNHNS, CDR2 SASEGT. TCRdb's copy holds only in-frame clones and misses some; the assay was immunoSEQ multiplex PCR. Of around 95,000 clones in the sample, over 80% were seen once. Sequenced sample: blood. The receptor was derived from a person aged 18 to 70 in good health. This chain links TRBV6-1 with TRBJ1-4; 7 bases are shared with TRBD1. The CDR3 nucleotides are TGTGCCAGCAGTGAAGGTCAGGGGGGACTGTTTTTT. It specifies CASSEGQGGLFF.